The 20 T cell receptor beta chains presented below share a single source sample, sequenced in a study of T-cell reconstitution after alpha-beta-depleted transplantation in children. This sample's TCRbeta library carried unique molecular identifier barcodes. TCRdb reanalysed the PCR reads using MiXCR and keeps one entry per CDR3 protein. The sample lists approximately 1,000,000 distinct CDR3 sequences; roughly 31% were seen once. This sample comprised PBMCs, mostly from graft donor cells, obtained 360 days after TCRalphabeta/CD19-depleted stem cell transplant. These receptors were collected from a boy younger than two who had a stem cell transplant for SCID, so the T cells may come from the graft donor.

This clonotype was seen a few times. The J gene is TRBJ1-1, the V gene TRBV12-3 or TRBV12-4; tentative D call: TRBD1 (5 bases). CDR3 length: 18 amino acids. V was pared by 2 bases and J by 3 bases, with 22 bases between. CDR3 in amino acids: CASSLSYSWGRRDTEAFF. CDR3 nucleotides: TGTGCCAGCAGTTTATCTTACAGTTGGGGACGTCGAGACACTGAAGCTTTCTTT.

A few counts support this clonotype. The chain recombines TRBV20-1 with TRBJ2-1; tentative D call: TRBD2 (6 bases). Between the trimmed V and J ends, which lost 4 bases and 4 bases, there was a span of 17 bases. Germline V gene sequence: CDR1 DFQATT, CDR2 SNEGSKA (reference sequence). The CDR3 has 15 residues. The CDR3 DNA reads as TGCAGTGCTAAGGGTACTGCGACTAGTTACAATGAGCAGTTCTTC. Translation gives CSAKGTATSYNEQFF.

This clonotype was counted between two and nine times. The chain has TRBV6-5 and TRBJ1-2; 7 positions agree with TRBD1. Trimming cost V 2 bases and J 2 bases; bases outside gene matches: 5. This CDR3 has 15 amino acids. The V gene's germline CDR1 is MNHEY and CDR2 SVGAGI. The CDR3 coding sequence is TGTGCCAGCAGTTACGGCCAAGGGGGCAACTATGGCTACACCTTC. Amino acid sequence: CASSYGQGGNYGYTF.

This chain joins TRBV12-3 or TRBV12-4 and TRBJ2-5; no clear D gene. Trimming pared 7 bases from V and 3 bases from J, leaving 15 bases between. The CDR3 has 14 amino acids. CDR3 DNA: TGTGCCAGCACTAAGGAGTACCCTAAAGAGACCCAGTACTTC. The encoded protein is CASTKEYPKETQYF.

This clonotype was observed a few times. The chain combines TRBV7-2 with TRBJ1-2; weak D call: TRBD1 (6 bases). The CDR3 is made up of 14 amino acids. The V end was cut by 2 bases, the J end by 4 bases, with 11 bases between. From germline, CDR1 is SGHTA and CDR2 FQGNSA. The DNA of the CDR3 is TGTGCCAGCAGCTTACAGACAGGAAGCTATGGCTACACCTTC. It yields the protein CASSLQTGSYGYTF.

This clonotype was seen repeatedly, ten times or more. The chain has TRBV12-3 or TRBV12-4 and TRBJ2-4; D gene uncertain. The germline V and J ends were trimmed by 5 bases and 9 bases, with 11 bases remaining between them. The CDR3 is 12 amino acids. The chain's CDR3 is CASSPTYSIQYF. CDR3 nucleotide sequence: TGTGCCAGCAGTCCAACTTACAGCATTCAGTACTTC.

The gene calls are TRBV19 and TRBJ1-1; D unclear. Germline V CDR1 and CDR2: LNHDA, SQIVND (reference sequence). Trimming stripped 4 bases from V and 4 bases from J, with 16 bases between. CDR3 length: 15 amino acids. CDR3 coding DNA: TGTGCCAGTAGTACACCTCACGGCGGTGGCACTGAAGCTTTCTTT. As protein: CASSTPHGGGTEAFF.

This chain links TRBV12-3 or TRBV12-4 with TRBJ2-7; D remains ambiguous. Trimming shortened V by 3 bases and J by 6 bases, and 15 bases separated the two germline ends. The CDR3 loop spans 14 amino acids. The CDR3 DNA sequence: TGTGCCAGCAGTTTTCTCCCGAACACCGTCGAGCAGTACTTC. Encoded protein: CASSFLPNTVEQYF.

The V and J genes are TRBV12-3 or TRBV12-4 and TRBJ2-3; 12 nucleotides align to TRBD2. V shed 9 bases and J 4 bases; nucleotides not matched to a gene: 8. The CDR3 is made up of 15 amino acids. The CDR3 spells CARTLAGGPPDTQYF. The CDR3 nucleotides are TGTGCCAGGACCCTAGCGGGGGGGCCCCCAGATACGCAGTATTTT.

In this sample, this clonotype turned up a few times. The rearrangement links TRBV4-3 to TRBJ2-3; D gene ambiguous. CDR1 LGHNA and CDR2 YSLEER come from the germline V gene. V lost 0 bases and J lost 9, with 16 bases in between. CDR3 size: 15 residues. CDR3 region: CASSQDSTTRRTQYF. The CDR3 coding sequence is TGCGCCAGCAGCCAAGATAGTACTACCCGCAGGACGCAGTATTTT.

The rearrangement uses TRBV29-1 and TRBJ1-2; tentative D call: TRBD1 (6 bases). This CDR3 contains 12 residues. Germline loops: CDR1 SQVTM, CDR2 ANQGSEA. Trimming took 7 bases from V and 2 from J, leaving 11 bases between them. The CDR3 loop reads CSAGGQNYGYTF. CDR3 bases: TGCAGCGCGGGTGGACAGAACTATGGCTACACCTTC.

Many counts were recorded for this clonotype. The CDR3 here is CAINSDRVNEQFF. The CDR3 nucleotides are TGTGCCATCAACTCGGACAGGGTCAATGAGCAGTTCTTC. V gene TRBV10-3 combines with J gene TRBJ2-1; TRBD1 agrees at 8 bases. Germline V gene data show CDR1 as ENHRY and CDR2 as SYGVKD. V lost 7 bases, J lost 6 bases, and 5 bases stayed unmatched. This CDR3 contains 13 residues.

This chain joins TRBV20-1 and TRBJ2-7, with 8 nucleotides matching TRBD1. Germline V gene sequence: CDR1 DFQATT, CDR2 SNEGSKA (reference sequence). The trim removed 0 bases at V and 5 bases at J, leaving 9 bases unmatched. This CDR3 is built from 15 residues. CDR3 protein: CSARDVARGLDEQYF. CDR3 nucleotides: TGCAGTGCTAGAGATGTGGCCAGGGGGCTAGACGAGCAGTACTTC.

This chain joins TRBV18 and TRBJ2-1; TRBD2 is a possible D gene (5 bases). V lost 6 bases and J lost 3, with 9 bases in between. Per germline, CDR1 KGHSH and CDR2 LQKENI. This CDR3 region has 13 residues. DNA for the CDR3: TGTGCCAGCTCGGACGACTACTACAATGAGCAGTTCTTC. Its translation: CASSDDYYNEQFF.

The chain couples TRBV6-5 to TRBJ1-6; D perhaps matches TRBD1 (5 bases). The CDR3 covers 15 residues. Trimming left V 2 bases short and J 6 bases short, with 11 bases between. CDR1 is MNHEY, CDR2 SVGAGI, per germline. In DNA form, the CDR3 reads TGTGCCAGCAGTTACATGGGGGTTCTTAATTCACCCCTCCACTTT. This codes for CASSYMGVLNSPLHF.

The genes are TRBV9 and TRBJ2-3; the D gene could be TRBD1 or TRBD2 (6 bases each). Trimming removed 4 bases from V and 4 bases from J, with 16 bases in between. This CDR3 comprises 15 residues. Germline V gives CDR1 SGDLS, CDR2 YYNGEE. The CDR3 DNA follows: TGTGCCAGCAGCCCCACACGGGGGCTAGCAGATACGCAGTATTTT. This gives the protein CASSPTRGLADTQYF.

In its sample, this clonotype was seen once. The rearrangement joins TRBV6-2 or TRBV6-3 to TRBJ1-6, with D unclear. The CDR3 contains 15 residues. Trimming shortened V by 1 base and J by 0 bases, and 4 bases separated the two germline ends. The germline V gene encodes CDR1 MNHEY and CDR2 SVGEGT. The DNA for the CDR3 is TGTGCCAGCAGTTACTGGAGCTCCTATAATTCACCCCTCCACTTT. Translated, it gives CASSYWSSYNSPLHF.

In its sample, this clonotype was seen a few times. V gene TRBV7-8 combines with J gene TRBJ2-1, with D hard to call. This CDR3 is built from 13 residues. Germline lookup yields CDR1 SGHVS and CDR2 FQNEAQ. V lost 5 bases and J 9 bases, leaving 14 bases between the germline ends. CDR3 amino acids: CASSRRRRAEQFF. The CDR3 region has the DNA TGTGCCAGCAGCCGAAGAAGACGAGCTGAGCAGTTCTTC.

This clonotype appeared a few times. CDR3 nucleotide sequence: TGTGCCAGCAGTTTTTTTAGACCCACCGGGGAGCTGTTTTTT. This translates into CASSFFRPTGELFF. The chain couples TRBV12-3 or TRBV12-4 to TRBJ2-2; D gene uncertain. With 3 bases removed from V and 4 bases from J, the gap between germline ends came to 9 bases. The CDR3 totals 14 residues.

The rearrangement joins TRBV11-2 to TRBJ1-1, with 7 bases identical to TRBD1. Germline CDR1 reads SGHAT; CDR2 reads FQNNGV. Trimming cost V 3 bases and J 1 base; bases outside gene matches: 11. This CDR3 has 17 amino acids. CDR3 DNA: TGTGCCAGCAGCTTCGACGAGGGGGCGTTCAGGAACACTGAAGCTTTCTTT. Its translation is CASSFDEGAFRNTEAFF.